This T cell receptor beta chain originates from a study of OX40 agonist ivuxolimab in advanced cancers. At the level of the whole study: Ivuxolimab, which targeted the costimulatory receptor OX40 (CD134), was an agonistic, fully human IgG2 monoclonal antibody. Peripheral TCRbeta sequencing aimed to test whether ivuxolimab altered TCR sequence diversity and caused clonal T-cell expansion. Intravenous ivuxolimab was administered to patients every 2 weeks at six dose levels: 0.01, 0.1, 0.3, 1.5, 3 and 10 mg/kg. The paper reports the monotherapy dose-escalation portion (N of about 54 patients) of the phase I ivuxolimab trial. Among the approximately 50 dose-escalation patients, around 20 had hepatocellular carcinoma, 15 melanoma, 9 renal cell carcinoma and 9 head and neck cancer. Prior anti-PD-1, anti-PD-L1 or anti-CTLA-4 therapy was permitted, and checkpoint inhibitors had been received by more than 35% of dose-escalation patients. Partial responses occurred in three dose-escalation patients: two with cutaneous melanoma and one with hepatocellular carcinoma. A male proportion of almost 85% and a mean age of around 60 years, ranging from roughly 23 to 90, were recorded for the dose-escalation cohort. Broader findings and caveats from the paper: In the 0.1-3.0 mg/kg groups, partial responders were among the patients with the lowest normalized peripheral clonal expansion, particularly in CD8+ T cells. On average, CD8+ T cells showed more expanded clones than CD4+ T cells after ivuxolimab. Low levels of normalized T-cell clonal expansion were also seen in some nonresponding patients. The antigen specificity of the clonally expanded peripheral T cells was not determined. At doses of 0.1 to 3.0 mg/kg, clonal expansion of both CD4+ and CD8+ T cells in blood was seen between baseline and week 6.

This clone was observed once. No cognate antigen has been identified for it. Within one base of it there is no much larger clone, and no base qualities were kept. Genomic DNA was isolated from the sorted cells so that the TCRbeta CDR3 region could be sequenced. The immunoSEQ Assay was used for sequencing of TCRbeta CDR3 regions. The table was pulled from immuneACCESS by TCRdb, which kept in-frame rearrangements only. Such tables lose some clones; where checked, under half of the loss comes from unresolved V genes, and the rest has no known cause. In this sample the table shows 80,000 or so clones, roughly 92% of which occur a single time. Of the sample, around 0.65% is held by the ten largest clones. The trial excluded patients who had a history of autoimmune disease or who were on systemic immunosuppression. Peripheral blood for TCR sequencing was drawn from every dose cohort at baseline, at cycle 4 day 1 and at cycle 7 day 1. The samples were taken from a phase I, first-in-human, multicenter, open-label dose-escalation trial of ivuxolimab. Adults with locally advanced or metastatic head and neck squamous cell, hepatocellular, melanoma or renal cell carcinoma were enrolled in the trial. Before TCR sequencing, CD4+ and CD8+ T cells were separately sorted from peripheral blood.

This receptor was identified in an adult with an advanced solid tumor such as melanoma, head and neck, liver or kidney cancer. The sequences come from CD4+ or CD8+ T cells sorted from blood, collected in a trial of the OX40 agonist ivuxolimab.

The nucleotide sequence reads TGTGCCAGCAGTGACAGGGGACCTAATGAAAAACTGTTTTTT. Protein translation: CASSDRGPNEKLFF. The chain joins TRBV6-1 to TRBJ1-4; possibly the D gene is TRBD1, per 6 matching bases. According to the germline V gene, CDR1 reads MNHNS and CDR2 reads SASEGT. The trim is 3 bases for V and 3 bases for J, with a gap of 8 bases between the germline ends. The CDR3 covers 14 residues, taking in both the cysteine and the phenylalanine. Of the read, only the CDR3 DNA is kept; its 42 bases are in frame from base 1.